This entry features one TCR beta chain sequence. These data are taken from a study of blood T cell repertoires in COVID-19. This CDR3 has 16 residues. V was shortened by 1 base and J by 7 bases, with 17 bases between the two germline ends. Germline CDR1 reads KGHDR; CDR2 reads SFDVKD. Only in-frame clones appear in the TCRdb table, and some are missing; sequencing was by immunoSEQ multiplex PCR. The sample lists 200,000 or so clones; more than 65% were seen once. This TCR came from a human donor in a cohort sampled during active COVID-19. The source material was peripheral blood. This sequence joins TRBV24-1 and TRBJ2-3; a possible D gene is TRBD1 (6 bases). The CDR3 DNA reads as TGTGCCACCAGTGATTTTCGGTTTGACAGGTCTAATACGCAGTATTTT. Translated, it gives CATSDFRFDRSNTQYF.